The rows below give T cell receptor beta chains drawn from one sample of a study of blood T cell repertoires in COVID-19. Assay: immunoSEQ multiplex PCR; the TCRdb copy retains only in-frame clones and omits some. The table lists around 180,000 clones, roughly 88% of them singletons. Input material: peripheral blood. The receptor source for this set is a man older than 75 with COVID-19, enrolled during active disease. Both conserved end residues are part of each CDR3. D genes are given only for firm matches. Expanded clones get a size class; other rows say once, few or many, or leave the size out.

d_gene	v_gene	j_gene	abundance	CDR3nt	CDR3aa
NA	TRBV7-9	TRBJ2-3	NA	TGTGCCAGCAGCTTACGGAGTTTCAATAGCACAGATACGCAGTATTTT	CASSLRSFNSTDTQYF
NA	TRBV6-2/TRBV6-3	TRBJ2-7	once	TGTGCCAGCAGTTATCGGGGGATCCCCTACGAGCAGTACTTC	CASSYRGIPYEQYF
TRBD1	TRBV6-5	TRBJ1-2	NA	TGTGCCAGCAGGACGAGGGACAGGGAAATTTTTGGCTACACCTTC	CASRTRDREIFGYTF
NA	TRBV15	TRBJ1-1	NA	TGTGCCACCAGCAGAGATCGCATGGGAGTGGGCACTGAAGCTTTCTTT	CATSRDRMGVGTEAFF
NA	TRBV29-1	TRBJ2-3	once	TGCAGCGGACGACTAGCAGATACGCAGTATTTT	CSGRLADTQYF
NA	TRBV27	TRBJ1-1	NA	TGTGCCAGCAGTCGAGGAGGGGCTGAAGCTTTCTTT	CASSRGGAEAFF
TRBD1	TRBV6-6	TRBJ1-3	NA	TGTGCCAGCAGACCTACAGGGGGATCTGGAAACACCATATATTTT	CASRPTGGSGNTIYF
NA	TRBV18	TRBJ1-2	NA	TGTGCCAGCTCACCTGCACCGGTTGCGGATATTTATGGCTACACCTTC	CASSPAPVADIYGYTF
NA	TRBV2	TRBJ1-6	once	TGTGCCAGCAAGCCGGTAGGGGTGAATAATTCACCCCTCCACTTT	CASKPVGVNNSPLHF
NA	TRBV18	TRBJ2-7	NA	TGTGCCAGCTCACTTAGCAGGGGTCCCTACGAGCAGTACTTC	CASSLSRGPYEQYF
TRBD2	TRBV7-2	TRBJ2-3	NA	TGTGCCAGCAGCTTAGGGGCGGGGGGGCCAACAGATACGCAGTATTTT	CASSLGAGGPTDTQYF
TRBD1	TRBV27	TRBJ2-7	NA	TGTGCCAGCAGTTGGGTTGGACAGGTCCCCTCCTACGAGCAGTACTTC	CASSWVGQVPSYEQYF